Each of the 17 T cell receptor beta chains below was sequenced from the same sample in a study of low-dose radiotherapy and immunotherapy resistance in tumors. TRAV- and TRBV-specific primers were used for first-strand cDNA, which covered alpha and beta chains. TCRs underwent 20 PCR cycles of amplification with a constant-region primer and V-primer adapter. TCRdb used MiXCR to reprocess the reads, holding one entry per CDR3 protein. The sample consists of tens of thousands of distinct CDR3 sequences, around 25% of them appearing once. Described time point: before trial treatment. Here the sequenced sample was PBMCs, taken before treatment. The receptor set was obtained from a male donor with prostate cancer.

This clonotype has only a few counts. The chain is built from TRBV18 and TRBJ2-7, with D tentatively TRBD2 (6 bases). The germline V gene encodes CDR1 KGHSH and CDR2 LQKENI. The CDR3 sequence is 14 residues long. Trimming took 4 bases from V and 3 from J, leaving 13 bases between them. CDR3 DNA: TGTGCCAGCTCACGGGGCGGGATCCTCTACGAGCAGTACTTC. Protein: CASSRGGILYEQYF.

Remarks on this clonotype: A much larger clone is a single base away; this may be a read error. This sequence joins TRBV5-3 and TRBJ1-6, with 8 bases lining up with TRBD1. TRBV5-3 is filed as an ORF, its function uncertain. The CDR3 is made up of 12 amino acids. Written as DNA, the CDR3 is TGTGCCAGCAACAGGGGGAATTCATCCCTCCACTTT. This encodes CASNRGNSSLHF.

This clonotype has only a few counts. The chain is built from TRBV20-1 and TRBJ2-6; D is uncertain. The CDR3 consists of 14 residues. Germline loops: CDR1 DFQATT, CDR2 SNEGSKA (reference sequence). Trimming shortened V by 3 bases and J by 4 bases, and 10 bases separated the two germline ends. CDR3 region: CSASIDPGANVLTF. The CDR3 nucleotides are TGCAGTGCTAGCATAGATCCGGGGGCCAACGTCCTGACTTTC.

This clonotype was counted many times. The rearrangement links TRBV18 to TRBJ2-7; no clear D. With 4 bases removed from V and 9 bases from J, the gap between germline ends came to 13 bases. Germline CDR1 is KGHSH and CDR2 is LQKENI. The CDR3 has 12 residues. The CDR3 loop is CASSHILAWQYF. As DNA, the CDR3 is TGTGCCAGCTCACACATCCTTGCATGGCAGTACTTC.

This clonotype was detected many times. CDR3: CASSYSYGQAKDGYTF. The CDR3 DNA reads as TGTGCCAGCAGTTATTCGTACGGACAGGCCAAGGATGGCTACACCTTC. This sequence joins TRBV6-2 or TRBV6-3 and TRBJ1-2, with 7 positions matching TRBD1. The germline gives CDR1 MNHEY, CDR2 SVGEGT. With 3 bases clipped from V and 6 bases from J, the junction kept 13 bases outside the gene matches. The CDR3 sequence is 16 residues long.

This clonotype was counted only a few times. The chain employs TRBV5-6 and TRBJ2-4; 12 nucleotides align to TRBD2. CDR3 length: 14 amino acids. From germline, CDR1 is SGHDT and CDR2 YYEEEE. With V trimmed by 4 bases and J by 10 bases, 6 bases remained unmatched. CDR3 coding DNA: TGTGCCAGCAGCCCGGGACTAGCGGGCACGATTCAGTACTTC. Its protein product is CASSPGLAGTIQYF.

This clonotype was seen many times. V and J are TRBV3-1 and TRBJ2-4; unclear D gene. There are 16 residues in the CDR3. The V gene lost 4 bases and the J gene lost 1 base, with 14 bases spanning the gap. Germline CDR1 is LGHDT and CDR2 is YNNKEL (reference sequence). The CDR3 sequence: CASSPSWAEAKNIQYF. As DNA, the CDR3 is TGTGCCAGCAGCCCCAGTTGGGCCGAGGCCAAAAACATTCAGTACTTC.

This clonotype was seen repeatedly, ten times or more. The rearrangement uses TRBV28 and TRBJ2-5; 13 bases agree with TRBD2. Germline V gene lookup returns CDR1 MDHEN and CDR2 SYDVKM. J lost 6 bases, V lost 5 bases, and 9 bases had no gene match. This CDR3 has 16 amino acids. CDR3 DNA: TGTGCCAGCAGTGAACCGGGACTAGCGGGATCTCAGACCCAGTACTTC. Amino acid sequence: CASSEPGLAGSQTQYF.

This clonotype was recorded many times. V gene TRBV20-1 combines with J gene TRBJ2-5; D is unclear. With 0 bases removed from V and 5 bases from J, the gap between germline ends came to 22 bases. This CDR3 spans 17 amino acids. Germline values: CDR1 DFQATT, CDR2 SNEGSKA (reference sequence). The CDR3 DNA reads as TGCAGTGCTAGAGATAATTTCGACCCAACTGGTGGGGAGACCCAGTACTTC. Amino acid sequence: CSARDNFDPTGGETQYF.

This clonotype came up a few times. A far larger clone is off by one base, so a read error is likely. The rearrangement links TRBV6-2 or TRBV6-3 to TRBJ1-3; perhaps TRBD1 as D (6 bases). Germline V lookup: CDR1 MNHEY, CDR2 SVGEGT. The CDR3 contains 16 residues. With 4 bases removed from V and 1 base from J, the gap between germline ends came to 14 bases. The CDR3 is CASSSSGTFSGNTIYF. The CDR3 DNA sequence: TGTGCCAGCAGTTCCTCTGGGACATTTTCTGGAAACACCATATATTTT.

This clonotype was seen a handful of times. The J gene is TRBJ1-2, the V gene TRBV20-1; unclear D gene. Deletions cut 6 bases from V and 6 bases from J, with 11 bases between. Germline V lookup: CDR1 DFQATT, CDR2 SNEGSKA (reference sequence). The CDR3 length is 11 residues. The CDR3 DNA sequence: TGCAGTGCGCGAGGTAGTGATGGCTACACCTTC. Amino acid sequence: CSARGSDGYTF.

This clonotype was detected many times. The chain recombines TRBV5-1 with TRBJ2-1; D may be TRBD1 (6 bases). There are 15 residues in the CDR3. The V end lost 5 bases, the J end lost 0 bases, and 12 bases lay between the germline ends. Germline V CDR1 and CDR2: SGHRS, YFSETQ. The CDR3 bases are TGCGCCAGCAGGGCACAGGGAAGCTCCTACAATGAGCAGTTCTTC. Amino acid sequence: CASRAQGSSYNEQFF.

This clonotype was seen ten or more times. This chain links TRBV12-3 or TRBV12-4 with TRBJ2-5; D perhaps matches TRBD2 (7 bases). V dropped 1 base and J dropped 5 bases, with 14 bases sitting between them. CDR3 length equals 15 residues. In DNA, the CDR3 is TGTGCCAGCAGTTTAGGGGGGGGGGGCTGGGAGACCCAGTACTTC. This gives the protein CASSLGGGGWETQYF.

The genes are TRBV9 and TRBJ2-7; D is unclear. Germline V lookup: CDR1 SGDLS, CDR2 YYNGEE. The CDR3 extends over 15 amino acids. V was shortened by 0 bases and J by 2 bases, with 12 bases between the two germline ends. The CDR3 spells CASSVEAGSPYEQYF. DNA for the CDR3: TGTGCCAGCAGCGTAGAGGCTGGCAGCCCCTACGAGCAGTACTTC.

Ten or more counts support this clonotype. The chain links TRBV7-9 to TRBJ2-3; D gene uncertain. V lost 4 bases to trimming and J lost 4 bases, with 12 bases between them. The germline V gene encodes CDR1 SEHNR and CDR2 FQNEAQ (reference sequence). The CDR3 spans 14 residues. In nucleotides, the CDR3 is TGTGCCAGCAGCTGGGGTGGGTCTGCAGATACGCAGTATTTT. Amino acids: CASSWGGSADTQYF.

This clonotype was recorded at least ten times. V usage is TRBV20-1 and J usage is TRBJ1-5; no firm D call. CDR1 DFQATT and CDR2 SNEGSKA come from the germline V gene (reference sequence). There are 16 residues in the CDR3. Trimming stripped 5 bases from V and 4 bases from J, with 21 bases between. For the CDR3, the DNA is TGCAGTGCTCATGAGGCCCCGAACCAACCGAATCAGCCCCAGCATTTT. Translated: CSAHEAPNQPNQPQHF.

The chain combines TRBV11-1 with TRBJ2-1, with 11 bases lining up with TRBD2. V was clipped by 5 bases and J by 6 bases; unmatched bases: 6. Per germline, CDR1 SGHAT and CDR2 FQDESV (reference sequence). The CDR3 covers 15 residues. The CDR3 reads CASSVSGGASNEQFF. Here the CDR3 DNA reads TGTGCCAGCAGCGTTAGCGGGGGGGCCTCCAATGAGCAGTTCTTC.